This T cell receptor (beta chain) was found in a study of blood T cell repertoires in COVID-19. For the study at large: Samples representing acute and convalescent COVID-19 were sourced from the United States, Italy and Spain. Sources were T cells, B-cell-depleted T cells, or PBMCs; the material itself was cDNA or gDNA.

This clone has only a few counts. Per the study methods: Estimation of nucleated cell counts relied on the amplification of reference gene primers. The method was immunoSEQ multiplex PCR; TCRdb's version includes in-frame clones alone and lacks a portion of them. V, J and clone size are those of that table, while D and trimming were read from the DNA. There are around 60,000 clones in the sample; around 77% occur only once, and less than 25% lies in the top ten. The CDR3 has 14 amino acids. The germline V gene has CDR1 SGHAT and CDR2 FQDESV (reference sequence). V gave up 2 bases and J gave up 5 bases, with 12 bases separating them.

The chain joins TRBV11-1 to TRBJ2-5; no reliable D call. The clonotype originates from a man older than 75 with active or convalescent COVID-19. Material for sequencing was peripheral blood. The CDR3 DNA is TGTGCCAGCAGCTTACGGTTCGAGAAGGAGACCCAGTACTTC. Translation gives CASSLRFEKETQYF.